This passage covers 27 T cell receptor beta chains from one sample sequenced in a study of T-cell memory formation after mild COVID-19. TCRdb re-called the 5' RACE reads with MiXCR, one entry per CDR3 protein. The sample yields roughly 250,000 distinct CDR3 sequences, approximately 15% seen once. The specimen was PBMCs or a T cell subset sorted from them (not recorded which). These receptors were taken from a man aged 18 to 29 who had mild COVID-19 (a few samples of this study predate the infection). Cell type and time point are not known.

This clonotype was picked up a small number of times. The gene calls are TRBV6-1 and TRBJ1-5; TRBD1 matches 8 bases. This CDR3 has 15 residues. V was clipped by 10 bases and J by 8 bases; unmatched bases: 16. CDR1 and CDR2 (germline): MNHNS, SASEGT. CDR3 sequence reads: CATITGGQGGEPQHF. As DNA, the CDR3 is TGTGCCACCATCACGGGAGGACAGGGTGGTGAGCCCCAGCATTTT.

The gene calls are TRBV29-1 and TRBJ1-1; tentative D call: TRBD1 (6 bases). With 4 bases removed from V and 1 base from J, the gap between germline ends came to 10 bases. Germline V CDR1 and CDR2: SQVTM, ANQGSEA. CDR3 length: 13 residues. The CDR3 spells CSVVAQGNTEAFF. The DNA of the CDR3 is TGCAGCGTTGTGGCACAGGGGAACACTGAAGCTTTCTTT.

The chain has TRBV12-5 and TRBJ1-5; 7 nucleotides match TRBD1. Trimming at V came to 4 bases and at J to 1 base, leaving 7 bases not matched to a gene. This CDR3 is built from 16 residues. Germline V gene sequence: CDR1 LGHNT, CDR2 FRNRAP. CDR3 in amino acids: CASGSDQGGSNQPQHF. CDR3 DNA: TGTGCTAGTGGTTCGGATCAGGGGGGGAGCAATCAGCCCCAGCATTTT.

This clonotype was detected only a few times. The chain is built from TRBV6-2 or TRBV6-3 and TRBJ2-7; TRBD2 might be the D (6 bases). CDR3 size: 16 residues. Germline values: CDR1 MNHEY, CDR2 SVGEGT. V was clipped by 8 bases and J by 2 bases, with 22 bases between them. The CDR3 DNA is TGTGCCAGCCTCCCCGCGGCGGGACCGGGAACCTACGAGCAGTACTTC. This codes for CASLPAAGPGTYEQYF.

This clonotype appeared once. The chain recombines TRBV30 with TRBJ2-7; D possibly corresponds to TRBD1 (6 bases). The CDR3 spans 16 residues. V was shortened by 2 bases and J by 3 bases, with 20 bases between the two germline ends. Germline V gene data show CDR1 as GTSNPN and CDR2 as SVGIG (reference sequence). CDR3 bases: TGTGCCTGGAGTCCCACCTGCTCCCGGGACAACTACGAGCAGTACGTC. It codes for CAWSPTCSRDNYEQYV.

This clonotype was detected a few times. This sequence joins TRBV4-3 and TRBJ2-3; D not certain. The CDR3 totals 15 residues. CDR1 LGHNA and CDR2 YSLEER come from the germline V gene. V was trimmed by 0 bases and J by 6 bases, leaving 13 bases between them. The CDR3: CASSQDRWSLDTQYF. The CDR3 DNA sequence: TGCGCCAGCAGCCAAGACAGGTGGTCACTCGATACGCAGTATTTT.

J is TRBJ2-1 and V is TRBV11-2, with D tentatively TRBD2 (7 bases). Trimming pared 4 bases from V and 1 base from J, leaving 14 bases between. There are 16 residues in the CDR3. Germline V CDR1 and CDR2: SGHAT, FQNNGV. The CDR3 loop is CASSSQAGASYNEQFF. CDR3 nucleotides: TGTGCCAGCAGCTCGCAGGCGGGGGCTTCCTACAATGAGCAGTTCTTC.

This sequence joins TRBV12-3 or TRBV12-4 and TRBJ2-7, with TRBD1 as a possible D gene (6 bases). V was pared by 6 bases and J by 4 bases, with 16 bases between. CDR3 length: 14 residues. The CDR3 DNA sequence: TGTGCCAGCAGCCCGGGACACTTTTTTTACGAGCAGTACTTC. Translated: CASSPGHFFYEQYF.

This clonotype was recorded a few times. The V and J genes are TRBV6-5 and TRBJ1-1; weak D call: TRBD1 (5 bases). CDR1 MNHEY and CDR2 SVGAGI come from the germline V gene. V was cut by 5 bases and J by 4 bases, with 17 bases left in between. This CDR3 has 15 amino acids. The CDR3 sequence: CASSVGRGGGTEAFF. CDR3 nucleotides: TGTGCCAGCAGTGTTGGGAGGGGAGGAGGCACTGAAGCTTTCTTT.

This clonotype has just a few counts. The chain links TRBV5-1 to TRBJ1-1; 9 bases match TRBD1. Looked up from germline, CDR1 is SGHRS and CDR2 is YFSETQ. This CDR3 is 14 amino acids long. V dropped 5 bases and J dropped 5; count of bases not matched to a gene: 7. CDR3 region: CASSYGTGQTEAFF. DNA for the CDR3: TGCGCCAGCAGTTACGGGACAGGGCAAACTGAAGCTTTCTTT.

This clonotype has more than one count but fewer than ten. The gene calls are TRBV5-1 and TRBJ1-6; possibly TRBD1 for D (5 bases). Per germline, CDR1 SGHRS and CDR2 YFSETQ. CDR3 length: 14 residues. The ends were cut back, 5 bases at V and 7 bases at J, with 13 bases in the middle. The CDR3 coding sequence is TGCGCCAGCAGGGACACAGGCGGGAATTCACCCCTCCACTTT. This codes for CASRDTGGNSPLHF.

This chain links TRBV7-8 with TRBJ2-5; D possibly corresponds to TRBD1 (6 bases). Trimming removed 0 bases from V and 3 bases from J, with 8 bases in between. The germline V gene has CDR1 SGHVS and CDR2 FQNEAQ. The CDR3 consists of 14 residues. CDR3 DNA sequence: TGTGCCAGCAGCTTAGCATGGACAGAAGAGACCCAGTACTTC. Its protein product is CASSLAWTEETQYF.

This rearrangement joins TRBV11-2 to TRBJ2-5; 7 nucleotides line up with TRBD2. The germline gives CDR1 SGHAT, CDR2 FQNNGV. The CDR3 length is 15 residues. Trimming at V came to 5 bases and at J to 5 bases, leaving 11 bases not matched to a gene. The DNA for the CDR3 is TGTGCCAGCAGCCAGACCCTCGGGGGGTCCGAGACCCAGTACTTC. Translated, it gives CASSQTLGGSETQYF.

Here the CDR3 DNA reads TGCGCCAGCAGCTTGGAATGGGGACGGCAAGAGACCCAGTACTTC. Amino acids: CASSLEWGRQETQYF. This chain connects TRBV5-1 to TRBJ2-5, with D perhaps matching TRBD1 or TRBD2 (5 bases each). Germline-derived CDR1 and CDR2 are SGHRS and YFSETQ. The germline V and J ends were trimmed by 0 bases and 2 bases, with 11 bases remaining between them. CDR3 length: 15 residues.

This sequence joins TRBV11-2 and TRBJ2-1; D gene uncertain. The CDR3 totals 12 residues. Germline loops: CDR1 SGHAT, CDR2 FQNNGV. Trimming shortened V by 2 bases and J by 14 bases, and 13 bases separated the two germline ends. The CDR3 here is CASSLIAGNKFF. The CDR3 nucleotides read TGTGCCAGCAGCTTAATTGCAGGCAACAAGTTCTTC.

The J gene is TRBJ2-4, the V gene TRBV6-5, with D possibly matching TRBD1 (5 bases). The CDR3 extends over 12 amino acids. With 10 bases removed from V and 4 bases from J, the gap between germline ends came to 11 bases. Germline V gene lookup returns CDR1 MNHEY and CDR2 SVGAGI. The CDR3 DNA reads TGTGCCACGCGAGCAGGGAAAAACATTCAGTACTTC. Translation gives CATRAGKNIQYF.

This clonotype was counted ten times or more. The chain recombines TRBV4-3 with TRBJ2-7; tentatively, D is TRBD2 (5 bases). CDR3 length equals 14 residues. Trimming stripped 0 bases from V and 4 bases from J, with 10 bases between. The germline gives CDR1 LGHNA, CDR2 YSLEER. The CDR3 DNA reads TGCGCCAGCAGCCAAGAGGCAGGACTTTACGAGCAGTACTTC. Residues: CASSQEAGLYEQYF.

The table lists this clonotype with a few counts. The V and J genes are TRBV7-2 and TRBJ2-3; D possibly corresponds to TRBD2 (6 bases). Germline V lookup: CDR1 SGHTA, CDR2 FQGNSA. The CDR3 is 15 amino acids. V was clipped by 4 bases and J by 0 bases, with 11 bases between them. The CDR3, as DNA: TGTGCCAGCAGCTCCGCGGGGACTAGCACAGATACGCAGTATTTT. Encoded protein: CASSSAGTSTDTQYF. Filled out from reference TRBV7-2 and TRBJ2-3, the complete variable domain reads GAGVSQSPSNKVTEKGKDVELRCDPISGHTALYWYRQSLGQGLEFLIYFQGNSAPDKSGLPSDRFSAERTGGSVSTLTIQRTQQEDSAVYLCASSSAGTSTDTQYFGPGTRLTVL.

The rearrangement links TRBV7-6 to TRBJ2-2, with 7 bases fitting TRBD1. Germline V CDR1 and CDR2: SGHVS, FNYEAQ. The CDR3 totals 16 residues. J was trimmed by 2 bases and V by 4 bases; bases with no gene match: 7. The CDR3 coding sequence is TGTGCCAGCAGCTCCGGGACAGTCCGAAACACCGGGGAGCTGTTTTTT. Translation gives CASSSGTVRNTGELFF.

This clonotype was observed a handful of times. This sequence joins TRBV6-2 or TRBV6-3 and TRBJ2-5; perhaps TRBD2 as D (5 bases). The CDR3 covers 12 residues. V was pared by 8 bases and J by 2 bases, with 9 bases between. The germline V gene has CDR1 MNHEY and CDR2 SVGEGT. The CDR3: CASGEKQETQYF. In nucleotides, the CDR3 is TGTGCCAGCGGGGAGAAACAAGAGACCCAGTACTTC.

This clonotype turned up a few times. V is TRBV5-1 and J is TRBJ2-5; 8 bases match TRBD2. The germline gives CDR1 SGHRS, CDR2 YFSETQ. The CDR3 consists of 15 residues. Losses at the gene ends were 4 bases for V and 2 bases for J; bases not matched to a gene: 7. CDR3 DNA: TGCGCCAGCAGCGATTCCCCTAGCGGGCAAGAGACCCAGTACTTC. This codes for CASSDSPSGQETQYF.

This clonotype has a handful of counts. The CDR3 bases are TGTGCCACCAGTGAACGACCGGGACGGATTTTACTTAGCTCCTACAATGAGCAGTTCTTC. Its translation is CATSERPGRILLSSYNEQFF. This chain links TRBV24-1 with TRBJ2-1; D may be TRBD1 or TRBD2 (5 bases each). V lost 4 bases and J 0 bases, leaving 24 bases between the germline ends. Germline V lookup: CDR1 KGHDR, CDR2 SFDVKD. The CDR3 runs to 20 residues.

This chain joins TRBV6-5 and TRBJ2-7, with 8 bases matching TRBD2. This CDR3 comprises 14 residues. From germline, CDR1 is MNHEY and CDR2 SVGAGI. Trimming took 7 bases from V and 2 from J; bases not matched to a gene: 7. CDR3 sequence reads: CASTDSGATYEQYF. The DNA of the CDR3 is TGTGCCAGCACCGATAGCGGGGCAACCTACGAGCAGTACTTC.

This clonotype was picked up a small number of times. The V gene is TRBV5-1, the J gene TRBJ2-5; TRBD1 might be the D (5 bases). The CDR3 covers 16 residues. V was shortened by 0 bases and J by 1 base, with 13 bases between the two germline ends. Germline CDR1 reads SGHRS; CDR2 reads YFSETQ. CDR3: CASSLEVGRAQETQYF. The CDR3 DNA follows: TGCGCCAGCAGCTTGGAAGTTGGCAGGGCCCAAGAGACCCAGTACTTC.

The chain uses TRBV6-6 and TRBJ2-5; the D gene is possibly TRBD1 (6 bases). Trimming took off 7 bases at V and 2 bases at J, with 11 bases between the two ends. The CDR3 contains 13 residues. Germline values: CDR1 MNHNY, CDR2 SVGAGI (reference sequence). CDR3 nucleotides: TGTGCCAGCATTGGCGACAGGCAAGAGACCCAGTACTTC. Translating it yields CASIGDRQETQYF.

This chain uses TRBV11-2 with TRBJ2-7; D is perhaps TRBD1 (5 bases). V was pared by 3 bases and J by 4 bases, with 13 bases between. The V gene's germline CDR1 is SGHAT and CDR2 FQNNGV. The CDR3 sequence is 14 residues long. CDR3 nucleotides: TGTGCCAGCAGCTTCAAGGGGAAGAGGTACGAGCAGTACTTC. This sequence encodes CASSFKGKRYEQYF.

Here the CDR3 reads CAISDGVRNYGYTF. As DNA, the CDR3 is TGTGCCATCAGTGACGGAGTCCGGAACTATGGCTACACCTTC. The chain recombines TRBV10-3 with TRBJ1-2; D not certain. Trimming pared 3 bases from V and 2 bases from J, leaving 10 bases between. Germline CDR1 reads ENHRY; CDR2 reads SYGVKD. The length of the CDR3 is 14 residues.